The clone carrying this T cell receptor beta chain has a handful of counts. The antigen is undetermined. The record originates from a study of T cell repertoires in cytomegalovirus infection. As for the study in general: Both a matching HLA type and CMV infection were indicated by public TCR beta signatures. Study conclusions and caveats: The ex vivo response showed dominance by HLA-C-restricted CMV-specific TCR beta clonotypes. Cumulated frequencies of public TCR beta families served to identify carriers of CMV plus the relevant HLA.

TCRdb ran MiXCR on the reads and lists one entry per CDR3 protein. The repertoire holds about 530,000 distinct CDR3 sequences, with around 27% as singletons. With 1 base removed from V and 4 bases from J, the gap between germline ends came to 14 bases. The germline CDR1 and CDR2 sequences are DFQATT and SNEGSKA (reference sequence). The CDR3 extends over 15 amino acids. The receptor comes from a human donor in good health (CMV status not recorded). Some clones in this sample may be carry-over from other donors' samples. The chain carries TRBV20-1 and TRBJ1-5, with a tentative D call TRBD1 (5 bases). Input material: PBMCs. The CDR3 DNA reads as TGCAGTGCTAGAGGGCCCGGGGGTGAAAATCAGCCCCAGCATTTT. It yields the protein CSARGPGGENQPQHF.